These 20 T cell receptor beta chains share one sample of origin, sequenced in a study of CXCR3-negative and CXCR3-positive naive CD8 T cells. Overall study results and limits: Researchers report that CXCR3-positive naive cells carry more hydrophobic TRB CDR3s than CXCR3-negative naive cells.

Each TRB cDNA library was prepared by 5' RACE (with UMI labels). No DNA is given; TCRdb re-called the 5' RACE reads and lists each CDR3 protein once. The ten most abundant clones cover 1.9% of a sample with about 7,000 distinct CDR3 sequences. No antigen has been identified for these receptors. Sequencing was performed on naive CXCR3+ CD8+ T cells from blood. Subset: CD45RO-CCR7+CD27+CD95- naive CD8+ T cells expressing CXCR3 (TNR3+). The receptor set was obtained from a human donor in good health. Some clones in this sample may be carry-over from other donors' samples.

This chain uses TRBV19 with TRBJ2-7; TCRdb outputs TRBD1, but without DNA this stays unchecked. Germline-derived CDR1 and CDR2 are LNHDA and SQIVND (reference sequence). The CDR3 length is 15 residues. The chain's CDR3 is CASSIGQGGSLEQYF.

The chain is built from TRBV5-8 and TRBJ2-5; with no DNA, the TCRdb D assignment of TRBD1 cannot be verified. Germline CDR1 SGHTS, CDR2 YDEGEE. This CDR3 spans 15 amino acids. CDR3 sequence: CASSLASTVQETQYF.

This clonotype ranks as medium-sized in terms of frequency. The chain is built from TRBV11-2 and TRBJ2-1; TCRdb gives TRBD1 as the D gene, but with no DNA this cannot be confirmed. Germline CDR1 and CDR2: SGHAT and FQNNGV. The CDR3 has 13 residues. The CDR3 reads CASSSQGQREQFF.

Its frequency marks this clonotype as medium-sized (0.01 to 0.1%). The chain links TRBV10-3 to TRBJ2-7. CDR1 is ENHRY, CDR2 SYGVKD, per germline. The CDR3 runs to 14 residues. This CDR3 is CAISGWTGNYEQYF.

Measured by frequency, this clonotype is medium-sized. The rearrangement links TRBV6-5 to TRBJ2-5. The CDR3 is 15 amino acids. The germline V gene encodes CDR1 MNHEY and CDR2 SVGAGI. The CDR3 loop is CASSYGSTIYETQYF.

The chain couples TRBV5-1 to TRBJ1-1; without DNA, the TCRdb call of TRBD1 cannot be checked. Germline CDR1 and CDR2: SGHRS and YFSETQ. The CDR3 contains 14 residues. This CDR3 is CASSLTGRNTEAFF.

This sequence joins TRBV20-1 and TRBJ1-4; as DNA is missing, the TRBD1 call by TCRdb cannot be tested. CDR3 length: 16 amino acids. Per germline, CDR1 DFQATT and CDR2 SNEGSKA (reference sequence). CDR3 amino acids: CSARDRQASTNEKLFF.

This rearrangement joins TRBV12-3 or TRBV12-4 to TRBJ1-1. CDR3 length: 14 amino acids. CDR3 region: CASSRTATTTEAFF.

V is TRBV20-1 and J is TRBJ2-1; TCRdb designates TRBD2, a call that cannot be tested without DNA. The CDR3 extends over 17 amino acids. Germline-derived CDR1 and CDR2 are DFQATT and SNEGSKA (reference sequence). CDR3 protein: CSARSSGTVYSYNEQFF.

By frequency, this clonotype is medium-sized. This rearrangement joins TRBV7-9 to TRBJ2-7; no DNA is available, so the TRBD1 call from TCRdb remains unchecked. This CDR3 has 12 amino acids. Germline-derived CDR1 and CDR2 are SEHNR and FQNEAQ (reference sequence). The CDR3 sequence: CASSLTGDEQYF.

The chain has TRBV6-5 and TRBJ2-7; TCRdb names TRBD1, which stays unverified in the absence of DNA. This CDR3 comprises 14 residues. The V gene's germline CDR1 is MNHEY and CDR2 SVGAGI. CDR3: CASSTWQGGHEQYF.

This rearrangement joins TRBV29-1 to TRBJ2-3; TCRdb lists TRBD2, though no DNA is available to test this call. CDR1 and CDR2 from the germline V gene are SQVTM and ANQGSEA. The CDR3 runs 16 residues. The CDR3 loop reads CSVESSTSHFTDTQYF.

Frequency places this clonotype as medium-sized. The chain is built from TRBV29-1 and TRBJ1-1; the D gene TCRdb calls, TRBD1, cannot be checked with no DNA. The CDR3 is made up of 17 amino acids. Germline CDR1 reads SQVTM; CDR2 reads ANQGSEA. The CDR3 spells CSVEDPMQGPTNTEAFF.

This clonotype shows up as medium-sized (0.01 to 0.1%) by frequency. The rearrangement joins TRBV12-3 or TRBV12-4 to TRBJ2-3; no DNA is available, so the TRBD1 call from TCRdb remains unchecked. The CDR3 has 16 amino acids. The CDR3 sequence: CASSFDTGAIEDTQYF.

This clonotype ranks as medium-sized in terms of frequency. The J gene is TRBJ2-7, the V gene TRBV4-1. The CDR3 has 15 residues. Germline V gene sequence: CDR1 MGHRA, CDR2 YSYEKL. The CDR3 region is CASSQVDFESYEQYF.

This clonotype counts as medium-sized by frequency. The chain uses TRBV20-1 and TRBJ1-1. From germline, CDR1 is DFQATT and CDR2 SNEGSKA (reference sequence). The CDR3 runs 15 residues. The CDR3 sequence is CSASRQGPMNTEAFF.

This clonotype is deemed medium-sized by its frequency. The rearrangement links TRBV29-1 to TRBJ2-1; TCRdb proposes TRBD2, but this gene call is untestable without DNA. The CDR3 extends over 17 amino acids. Per germline, CDR1 SQVTM and CDR2 ANQGSEA. This chain's CDR3 is CSVVGLADNLSSDEQFF.

The J gene is TRBJ2-1, the V gene TRBV29-1. Germline CDR1 is SQVTM and CDR2 is ANQGSEA. The CDR3 loop spans 13 amino acids. The CDR3 sequence is CSVEQTLSNEQFF.

V and J are TRBV2 and TRBJ1-1; the D call from TCRdb, TRBD1, cannot be confirmed without DNA. CDR1 and CDR2 (germline): SNHLY, FYNNEI. This CDR3 comprises 14 residues. The CDR3 spells CASQKQGLATEAFF.

This sequence joins TRBV15 and TRBJ2-3. The length of the CDR3 is 13 residues. From germline, CDR1 is LNHNV and CDR2 YYDKDF (reference sequence). The chain's CDR3 is CATSRDLRDTQYF.